These 32 T cell receptor beta chains originate from one sample sequenced in a study of cytomegalovirus exposure and HLA in healthy donors. The PCR employed 60 Vbeta primers together with 13 Jbeta primers. Some clones are missing from TCRdb's copy, which holds only in-frame ones; the method was immunoSEQ multiplex PCR. The table lists about 98,000 clones, about 74% of them singletons. The sample was PBMCs. These receptors were collected from a male donor in good health and CMV-seronegative.

This sequence joins TRBV19 and TRBJ1-1; 8 positions agree with TRBD1. The CDR3 is made up of 14 amino acids. After removal of 5 bases from V and 5 bases from J, the junction contained 7 bases not matched to a gene. Germline CDR1 and CDR2: LNHDA and SQIVND (reference sequence). The CDR3: CASSLGQGWTEAFF. The CDR3 nucleotides read TGTGCCAGTAGTCTTGGACAGGGATGGACTGAAGCTTTCTTT. Drawing the rest from reference TRBV19 and TRBJ1-1, the complete variable domain is DGGITQSPKYLFRKEGQNVTLSCEQNLNHDAMYWYRQDPGQGLRLIYYSQIVNDFQKGDIAEGYSVSREKKESFPLTVTSAQKNPTAFYLCASSLGQGWTEAFFGQGTRLTVV.

This clone has only one observation. This sequence joins TRBV4-1 and TRBJ2-5, with D maybe TRBD2 (6 bases). The CDR3 consists of 17 residues. Germline assignment: CDR1 MGHRA and CDR2 YSYEKL. V lost 2 bases to trimming and J lost 1 base, with 17 bases between them. In DNA form, the CDR3 reads TGCGCCAGCAGCCAATCACGGGCGGGGACCATCCAAGAGACCCAGTACTTC. Its protein product is CASSQSRAGTIQETQYF.

DNA of the CDR3: TGTGCCAGTAGCTCACAGGGCCCTGGGGCCAACGTCCTGACTTTC. Its protein is CASSSQGPGANVLTF. The chain recombines TRBV19 with TRBJ2-6; D is perhaps TRBD1 (6 bases). The CDR3 contains 15 residues. V lost 6 bases and J 2 bases, leaving 11 bases between the germline ends. CDR1 is LNHDA and CDR2 is SQIVND in the germline V gene (reference sequence).

The rearrangement uses TRBV15 and TRBJ1-5; TRBD1 aligns across 8 bases. The CDR3 spans 16 residues. Germline trimming cut 1 base from V and 7 bases from J; bases unmatched to any gene: 9. Germline loops: CDR1 LNHNV, CDR2 YYDKDF (reference sequence). CDR3 in DNA: TGTGCCACCAGCAGAGTGCGTTGGCAGGGGGCCCAGCCCCAGCATTTT. Amino acid sequence: CATSRVRWQGAQPQHF.

This clone has more than one count but fewer than ten. This sequence joins TRBV29-1 and TRBJ2-5; D remains ambiguous. The V gene's germline CDR1 is SQVTM and CDR2 ANQGSEA. V lost 7 bases and J lost 1, with 13 bases in between. The CDR3 runs to 13 residues. CDR3 loop: CSASRGVQETQYF. The CDR3 DNA reads TGCAGCGCGAGTCGAGGAGTCCAAGAGACCCAGTACTTC.

This clone was detected only a few times. The chain couples TRBV29-1 to TRBJ1-1, with TRBD1 matching over 7 bases. Germline-derived CDR1 and CDR2 are SQVTM and ANQGSEA. The CDR3 has 14 residues. The V gene end was trimmed by 6 bases and the J gene end by 6 bases; junction bases not matched to a gene: 13. The CDR3 bases are TGCAGCGTCGCTCCAGGGGGAAGTAGCTCTGAAGCTTTCTTT. Translation gives CSVAPGGSSSEAFF.

The chain links TRBV4-2 to TRBJ2-7, with TRBD2 identical over 10 bases. V lost 3 bases and J lost 2; bases outside the gene matches: 7. This CDR3 is 16 amino acids long. Per the germline V gene, CDR1 is LGHNA and CDR2 is YNFKEQ. This CDR3 is CASSHLGLAVTYEQYF. Here the CDR3 DNA reads TGTGCCAGCAGCCACCTAGGACTAGCGGTTACCTACGAGCAGTACTTC.

The V and J genes are TRBV5-6 and TRBJ2-7; D is unresolved. V lost 1 base to trimming and J lost 4 bases, with 12 bases between them. This CDR3 has 14 residues. Germline values: CDR1 SGHDT, CDR2 YYEEEE. The DNA for the CDR3 is TGTGCCAGCAGCTTGTCAGGAAAGGCGTACGAGCAGTACTTC. Translated, it gives CASSLSGKAYEQYF.

On this clone itself: At one end the junction does not follow the germline gene, possibly because of a read error. The chain has TRBV7-2 and TRBJ2-1; 14 positions match TRBD2. The CDR3 sequence is 18 residues long. From germline, CDR1 is SGHTA and CDR2 FQGNSA. CDR3 region: CASTLEGLAGVAYNEQFF. The CDR3 DNA follows: TGTGCCAGCACCTTAGAGGGACTAGCGGGAGTCGCCTACAATGAGCAGTTCTTC.

The chain combines TRBV5-6 with TRBJ1-6; 8 bases are a match to TRBD1. This CDR3 has 16 residues. Germline lookup yields CDR1 SGHDT and CDR2 YYEEEE. Unmatched junction bases numbered 9, after V lost 0 bases and J lost 10 bases. The CDR3 nucleotides read TGTGCCAGCAGCTTGGCCTATAGGACAGGGAACTCACCCCTCCACTTT. Its translation is CASSLAYRTGNSPLHF. The entire variable domain, with the rest obtained from reference TRBV5-6 and TRBJ1-6, is as follows: DAGVTQSPTHLIKTRGQQVTLRCSPKSGHDTVSWYQQALGQGPQFIFQYYEEEERQRGNFPDRFSGHQFPNYSSELNVNALLLGDSALYLCASSLAYRTGNSPLHFGNGTRLTVT.

This clone was recorded a few times. V and J are TRBV10-1 and TRBJ1-1; weak D call: TRBD1 (5 bases). There are 9 residues in the CDR3. Trimming took off 11 bases at V and 8 bases at J, with 9 bases between the two ends. The V gene's germline CDR1 is WNHNN and CDR2 SYGVQD (reference sequence). CDR3 coding DNA: TGCGCCCCGGGGGGGGAAGCTTTCTTT. This gives the protein CAPGGEAFF.

A single count supports this clone. CDR3 nucleotide sequence: TGTGCCAGCAGGCAAAATAGCGAATGGGCAGATACGCAGTATTTT. This sequence encodes CASRQNSEWADTQYF. The chain links TRBV7-2 to TRBJ2-3; TRBD2 is a possible D gene (5 bases). CDR3 length: 15 amino acids. Trimming cost V 6 bases and J 4 bases, with 17 bases left between them. Germline lookup yields CDR1 SGHTA and CDR2 FQGNSA.

The rearrangement links TRBV6-5 to TRBJ2-7, with TRBD2 identical over 9 bases. The CDR3 is 14 amino acids. Germline lookup yields CDR1 MNHEY and CDR2 SVGAGI. V lost 6 bases, J lost 3 bases, and 6 bases stayed unmatched. The CDR3 loop reads CASRALAGSYEQYF. The CDR3 DNA sequence: TGTGCCAGCAGGGCCCTAGCGGGGAGCTACGAGCAGTACTTC.

The chain recombines TRBV5-1 with TRBJ2-5; D unclear. The J call may be in error: the DNA end matches TRBJ2-7 better. The CDR3 consists of 14 residues. Germline CDR1 is SGHRS and CDR2 is YFSETQ. The CDR3 is CASSIQPSSYEQYF. In nucleotides, the CDR3 is TGCGCCAGCAGTATACAGCCTAGCTCCTACGAGCAGTACTTC.

The chain recombines TRBV30 with TRBJ1-5, with D possibly TRBD1 on 6 matching bases. Trimming took 1 base from V and 7 from J, leaving 14 bases between them. Germline CDR1 is GTSNPN and CDR2 is SVGIG (reference sequence). There are 14 residues in the CDR3. The CDR3 loop reads CAWSGGGPGQPQHF. In DNA form, the CDR3 reads TGTGCCTGGAGTGGCGGGGGGCCGGGACAGCCCCAGCATTTT.

The chain recombines TRBV7-9 with TRBJ2-3, with a weak D call TRBD2 (5 bases). The germline gives CDR1 SEHNR, CDR2 FQNEAQ (reference sequence). Trimming shortened V by 5 bases and J by 2 bases, and 14 bases separated the two germline ends. The CDR3 runs 15 residues. The chain's CDR3 is CASSRAAGYTDTQYF. Here the CDR3 DNA reads TGTGCCAGCAGCCGAGCGGCGGGCTACACAGATACGCAGTATTTT. Supplemented by reference TRBV7-9 and TRBJ2-3, the full variable domain reads DTGVSQNPRHKITKRGQNVTFRCDPISEHNRLYWYRQTLGQGPEFLTYFQNEAQLEKSRLLSDRFSAERPKGSFSTLEIQRTEQGDSAMYLCASSRAAGYTDTQYFGPGTRLTVL.

The V and J genes are TRBV14 and TRBJ2-1; D is uncertain. V lost 0 bases, J lost 4 bases, and 10 bases lay in between. The CDR3 extends over 15 amino acids. CDR1 and CDR2 (germline): SGHDN, FVKESK. CDR3 coding DNA: TGTGCCAGCAGCCAAGATCTTGGGCAGTACAATGAGCAGTTCTTC. The encoded protein is CASSQDLGQYNEQFF.

In this sample, this clone turned up a few times. J is TRBJ2-1 and V is TRBV29-1; 7 bases are a match to TRBD2. Germline loops: CDR1 SQVTM, CDR2 ANQGSEA. V dropped 3 bases and J dropped 8; count of bases not matched to a gene: 16. CDR3 size: 16 residues. The CDR3 region has the DNA TGCAGCGTTGATGATGGACTGGGACTACCGGGCGATGAGCAGTTCTTC. This encodes CSVDDGLGLPGDEQFF.

This chain uses TRBV9 with TRBJ2-7, with TRBD2 identical over 10 bases. CDR1 SGDLS and CDR2 YYNGEE come from the germline V gene. V was clipped by 3 bases and J by 2 bases; unmatched bases: 8. There are 16 residues in the CDR3. The CDR3 nucleotides read TGTGCCAGCAGCGGGGGAACTAGCGGGGTAACCTACGAGCAGTACTTC. Protein: CASSGGTSGVTYEQYF.

The chain combines TRBV27 with TRBJ1-3, with D unresolved. This CDR3 has 14 residues. Deletions cut 2 bases from V and 4 bases from J, with 9 bases between. Per germline, CDR1 MNHEY and CDR2 SMNVEV (reference sequence). The CDR3 protein is CASSLAARGNTIYF. CDR3 sequence (DNA): TGTGCCAGCAGTTTAGCGGCGAGAGGAAACACCATATATTTT.

The chain is built from TRBV28 and TRBJ1-2; no clear D gene. V gave up 5 bases and J gave up 8 bases, with 12 bases separating them. This CDR3 is built from 12 residues. Germline-derived CDR1 and CDR2 are MDHEN and SYDVKM. The DNA for the CDR3 is TGTGCCAGCAGTATGGGAGGTGGAGGCTACACCTTC. This encodes CASSMGGGGYTF.

The V gene is TRBV27, the J gene TRBJ2-3; the D is unclear. Germline V lookup: CDR1 MNHEY, CDR2 SMNVEV (reference sequence). The CDR3 sequence is 11 residues long. V was pared by 7 bases and J by 0 bases, with 2 bases between. For the CDR3, the DNA is TGTGCCAGCACTAGCACAGATACGCAGTATTTT. This gives the protein CASTSTDTQYF.

This clone occurred a few times. The genes are TRBV4-1 and TRBJ2-2; 7 bases agree with TRBD1. From germline, CDR1 is MGHRA and CDR2 YSYEKL. Unmatched junction bases numbered 10, after V lost 6 bases and J lost 0 bases. The CDR3 is 17 residues long. CDR3 nucleotides: TGCGCCAGCAGGACAGGGACACTACTATCGAACACCGGGGAGCTGTTTTTT. Protein product: CASRTGTLLSNTGELFF.

CDR3 residues: CASSLVSSPHEQYF. The DNA of the CDR3 is TGTGCCAGCAGCTTAGTATCTTCTCCCCACGAGCAGTACTTC. The chain links TRBV7-2 to TRBJ2-7; D gene uncertain. V dropped 1 base and J dropped 5 bases, with 12 bases sitting between them. The germline gives CDR1 SGHTA, CDR2 FQGNSA. This CDR3 region has 14 residues.

V usage is TRBV27 and J usage is TRBJ1-4; D uncertain. The CDR3 is 14 residues long. Trimming removed 1 base from V and 6 bases from J, with 9 bases in between. In germline, CDR1 is MNHEY, CDR2 SMNVEV (reference sequence). CDR3 DNA: TGTGCCAGCAGTTTATGGCTCGGGTATGAAAAACTGTTTTTT. Its protein product is CASSLWLGYEKLFF.

The V and J genes are TRBV15 and TRBJ2-2, with D unresolved. Trimming took 5 bases from V and 9 from J, leaving 10 bases between them. The CDR3 spans 12 residues. Germline assignment: CDR1 LNHNV and CDR2 YYDKDF (reference sequence). CDR3 residues: CATSYSDRELFF. In nucleotides, the CDR3 is TGTGCCACCAGCTACAGTGACCGGGAGCTGTTTTTT. Complete variable domain (other parts from reference TRBV15 and TRBJ2-2): DAMVIQNPRYQVTQFGKPVTLSCSQTLNHNVMYWYQQKSSQAPKLLFHYYDKDFNNEADTPDNFQSRRPNTSFCFLDIRSPGLGDTAMYLCATSYSDRELFFGEGSRLTVL.

CDR3 residues: CASSLARGQGTYEQYF. The CDR3 region has the DNA TGTGCCAGCAGCTTAGCCAGGGGGCAGGGGACCTACGAGCAGTACTTC. The chain uses TRBV7-9 and TRBJ2-7; 8 bases are a match to TRBD1. The CDR3 covers 16 residues. CDR1 is SEHNR, CDR2 FQNEAQ, per germline (reference sequence). J lost 2 bases, V lost 0 bases, and 6 bases had no gene match.

This clone has a handful of counts. The J gene is TRBJ2-1, the V gene TRBV19; TRBD2 matches at 11 bases. CDR1 is LNHDA and CDR2 is SQIVND in the germline V gene (reference sequence). J lost 6 bases, V lost 11 bases, and 3 bases had no gene match. This CDR3 has 12 residues. The CDR3 sequence: CAAGTSGNEQFF. DNA of the CDR3: TGTGCCGCCGGGACTAGCGGCAATGAGCAGTTCTTC. Filled out from reference TRBV19 and TRBJ2-1, the complete variable domain reads DGGITQSPKYLFRKEGQNVTLSCEQNLNHDAMYWYRQDPGQGLRLIYYSQIVNDFQKGDIAEGYSVSREKKESFPLTVTSAQKNPTAFYLCAAGTSGNEQFFGPGTRLTVL.

The chain uses TRBV5-1 and TRBJ2-5, with D unresolved. The CDR3 has 15 residues. V lost 1 base, J lost 1 base, and 11 bases lay in between. CDR1 and CDR2 from the germline V gene are SGHRS and YFSETQ. The DNA for the CDR3 is TGCGCCAGCAGCTTGCCTCGAGACATCCAAGAGACCCAGTACTTC. Amino acids: CASSLPRDIQETQYF.

CDR3: CASSGRTGNEQFF. The CDR3 nucleotides read TGTGCCAGCAGCGGTCGGACAGGGAATGAGCAGTTCTTC. J is TRBJ2-1 and V is TRBV9; 8 positions agree with TRBD1. The CDR3 contains 13 residues. Trimming cost V 3 bases and J 7 bases; bases outside gene matches: 3. The germline V gene has CDR1 SGDLS and CDR2 YYNGEE. Variable domain in full (rest from reference TRBV9 and TRBJ2-1): DSGVTQTPKHLITATGQRVTLRCSPRSGDLSVYWYQQSLDQGLQFLIQYYNGEERAKGNILERFSAQQFPDLHSELNLSSLELGDSALYFCASSGRTGNEQFFGPGTRLTVL.

V gene TRBV28 combines with J gene TRBJ2-1, with 10 bases fitting TRBD2. The germline V gene encodes CDR1 MDHEN and CDR2 SYDVKM. With V trimmed by 6 bases and J by 0 bases, 5 bases remained unmatched. This CDR3 has 16 residues. Here the CDR3 reads CASSSSGRSSYNEQFF. CDR3 DNA: TGTGCCAGCAGCTCTAGCGGGAGAAGCTCCTACAATGAGCAGTTCTTC.

The V call is TRBV19, the J call TRBJ2-5; D gene ambiguous. V dropped 4 bases and J dropped 6 bases, with 21 bases sitting between them. This CDR3 has 16 residues. Per germline, CDR1 LNHDA and CDR2 SQIVND (reference sequence). CDR3 sequence reads: CASSTLGERDRKTQYF. The DNA of the CDR3 is TGTGCCAGTAGTACTCTCGGTGAGCGTGACCGAAAGACCCAGTACTTC.